These 10 T cell receptor beta chains share one sample of origin, sequenced in a study of identical twins. MiXCR, applied by TCRdb to the 5' RACE reads, yields one record per CDR3 protein. Here the sample spans a few hundred thousand distinct CDR3 sequences, approximately 8.8% being singletons. Material for sequencing was naive T cells sorted from blood. The receptors shown here come from a woman aged 45-65 years in good health.

The rearrangement uses TRBV29-1 and TRBJ1-3; unclear D gene. V was cut by 4 bases and J by 2 bases, with 6 bases left in between. This CDR3 has 12 amino acids. Germline-derived CDR1 and CDR2 are SQVTM and ANQGSEA. CDR3 in amino acids: CSVGEAGNTIYF. The CDR3 DNA reads TGCAGCGTTGGGGAAGCTGGAAACACCATATATTTT.

This clonotype has ten or more counts. The chain couples TRBV5-1 to TRBJ2-7; D tentatively fits TRBD1 or TRBD2 (5 bases each). Germline-derived CDR1 and CDR2 are SGHRS and YFSETQ. CDR3 size: 15 residues. V was cut by 3 bases and J by 2 bases, with 15 bases left in between. DNA of the CDR3: TGCGCCAGCAGCTGGGGCCTAGCTGGGACCTACGAGCAGTACGTC. This codes for CASSWGLAGTYEQYV.

The rearrangement links TRBV7-9 to TRBJ2-7; D call uncertain. Germline CDR1 and CDR2: SEHNR and FQNEAQ (reference sequence). Trimming cost V 3 bases and J 2 bases, with 14 bases left between them. The CDR3 is 15 residues long. The CDR3 DNA reads TGTGCCAGCAGCTTTTCGATGACACTCCCCTACGAGCAGTACTTC. Protein: CASSFSMTLPYEQYF.

The table lists this clonotype with many counts. The rearrangement links TRBV5-1 to TRBJ2-3; D not certain. V dropped 3 bases and J dropped 2 bases, with 7 bases sitting between them. Looked up from germline, CDR1 is SGHRS and CDR2 is YFSETQ. This CDR3 has 13 amino acids. DNA of the CDR3: TGCGCCAGCAGCTACGGCTACACAGATACGCAGTATTTT. It yields the protein CASSYGYTDTQYF.

The V call is TRBV2, the J call TRBJ1-1, with D unresolved. Germline V gives CDR1 SNHLY, CDR2 FYNNEI. Deletions cut 8 bases from V and 7 bases from J, with 14 bases between. This CDR3 is built from 12 residues. The CDR3, as DNA: TGTGCCAGCTCCGCAGCAGGATATGAAGCTTTCTTT. It translates to CASSAAGYEAFF.

This clonotype was seen many times. V is TRBV5-1 and J is TRBJ1-1; TRBD1 matches 7 bases. In germline, CDR1 is SGHRS, CDR2 YFSETQ. This CDR3 region has 16 residues. The ends lost 2 bases at V and 1 base at J; junction bases unmatched: 8. The CDR3 DNA reads as TGCGCCAGCAGCTTCGCGTACAGGGGAGGGAACACTGAAGCTTTCTTT. Translating it yields CASSFAYRGGNTEAFF.

This clonotype was counted at least ten times. The chain has TRBV6-2 or TRBV6-3 and TRBJ1-1; 9 bases align to TRBD1. The germline V gene encodes CDR1 MNHEY and CDR2 SVGEGT. J was trimmed by 6 bases and V by 10 bases; bases with no gene match: 9. The CDR3 sequence is 13 residues long. The CDR3 here is CATRDRVLAEAFF. DNA of the CDR3: TGTGCCACCAGGGACAGGGTTCTTGCTGAAGCTTTCTTT.

This clonotype was recorded a few times. DNA for the CDR3: TGCAGCGTTGAATTAGCGGGAGAGCAGTACGTC. Encoded protein: CSVELAGEQYV. The chain recombines TRBV29-1 with TRBJ2-7; 8 bases line up with TRBD2. The ends lost 2 bases at V and 7 bases at J; junction bases unmatched: 1. CDR3 length equals 11 residues. Germline V CDR1 and CDR2: SQVTM, ANQGSEA.

This clonotype was seen many times. The V call is TRBV12-3 or TRBV12-4, the J call TRBJ2-3, with a possible D match to TRBD2 (6 bases). V lost 6 bases to trimming and J lost 1 base, with 17 bases between them. This CDR3 region has 16 residues. The CDR3 sequence is CASSRGNPGGTDTQYF. The CDR3 coding sequence is TGTGCCAGCAGCCGCGGGAACCCCGGGGGCACAGATACGCAGTATTTT.

This clonotype was seen at least ten times. One end of the junction fails to match germline, which may point to a read error. V is TRBV5-1 and J is TRBJ2-3; 8 bases agree with TRBD2. In germline, CDR1 is SGHRS, CDR2 YFSETQ. The CDR3 length is 14 residues. CDR3 DNA sequence: TGTGCCAGCAGTTTGGCGGGAGGCGCAGATACGCAGTATTTT. It yields the protein CASSLAGGADTQYF.